This T cell receptor (beta chain) stems from a study of T cells in Graves' hyperthyroidism and ophthalmopathy. Diagnoses were made from clinical symptoms, serum measures (thyroxine and TRAb), thyroid ultrasound and orbital computed tomography. Amplified TCR beta CDR3 regions derived from RNA transcripts. Initially, a first-round RT-PCR of the TCR CDR3 employed the HTBI primer set. A single record per CDR3 protein comes from TCRdb applying MiXCR to the multiplex PCR reads. The sample records about 590,000 distinct CDR3 sequences, 13% to 15% being singletons. This clonotype was recorded many times. The sample comprised blood. The TCR originated in a woman between 18 and 30 years old with Graves' ophthalmopathy.

The CDR3 coding sequence is TGTGCCAGCAGTGAAGCTGCGGGGTCCACTGAAGCTTTCTTT. Protein sequence: CASSEAAGSTEAFF. This rearrangement joins TRBV6-1 to TRBJ1-1, with D hard to call. Trimming shortened V by 0 bases and J by 4 bases, and 9 bases separated the two germline ends. The V gene's germline CDR1 is MNHNS and CDR2 SASEGT. The CDR3 is 14 residues long.